This passage covers 22 T cell receptor beta chains from one sample sequenced in a study of CD8 T cells in ankylosing spondylitis. TCRdb analysed the 5' RACE reads with MiXCR anew, one entry per CDR3 protein. Among some 180,000 distinct CDR3 sequences, 15% to 20% were seen once, and the ten largest hold 4.3%. Sequenced sample: blood, either unsorted or a sorted T cell fraction (not recorded which). These receptors were taken from a male donor aged 10 to 35 with ankylosing spondylitis or in good health (not recorded which).

This clonotype occurred many times. V is TRBV6-5 and J is TRBJ2-1, with 11 bases fitting TRBD2. The CDR3 sequence is 16 residues long. J lost 4 bases, V lost 2 bases, and 4 bases had no gene match. Germline assignment: CDR1 MNHEY and CDR2 SVGAGI. The chain's CDR3 is CASSYTGTSGYNEQFF. CDR3 sequence (DNA): TGTGCCAGCAGTTACACCGGGACTAGCGGTTACAATGAGCAGTTCTTC.

This clonotype was found many times. The rearrangement uses TRBV10-3 and TRBJ2-7; a possible D gene is TRBD1 (6 bases). V dropped 10 bases and J dropped 2 bases, with 15 bases sitting between them. The V gene's germline CDR1 is ENHRY and CDR2 SYGVKD. CDR3 length: 13 residues. The CDR3 bases are TGTGCCACCCGGGACATATCGGCCTACGAGCAGTACTTC. It translates to CATRDISAYEQYF.

This clonotype was detected many times. The rearrangement links TRBV7-2 to TRBJ2-7, with no clear D. Trimming took 4 bases from V and 3 from J, leaving 7 bases between them. The CDR3 is 12 residues long. The germline V gene has CDR1 SGHTA and CDR2 FQGNSA. CDR3 nucleotide sequence: TGTGCCAGCAGCTCTGTGTTCTACGAGCAGTACTTC. It encodes CASSSVFYEQYF. The whole variable domain, remainder taken from reference TRBV7-2 and TRBJ2-7, is GAGVSQSPSNKVTEKGKDVELRCDPISGHTALYWYRQSLGQGLEFLIYFQGNSAPDKSGLPSDRFSAERTGGSVSTLTIQRTQQEDSAVYLCASSSVFYEQYFGPGTRLTVT.

This chain links TRBV20-1 with TRBJ2-7; TRBD1 might be the D (6 bases). Per the germline V gene, CDR1 is DFQATT and CDR2 is SNEGSKA (reference sequence). Trimming removed 1 base at V and 4 bases at J, with 11 bases between. There are 13 residues in the CDR3. For the CDR3, the DNA is TGCAGTGCTAGAGGGGGGCGCGCGTACGAGCAGTACGTC. Translated, it gives CSARGGRAYEQYV.

At least ten counts were recorded for this clonotype. This chain joins TRBV4-2 and TRBJ1-1; D is possibly TRBD1 (5 bases). The CDR3 is 15 amino acids. CDR1 LGHNA and CDR2 YNFKEQ come from the germline V gene. V was trimmed by 0 bases and J by 7 bases, leaving 15 bases between them. CDR3 sequence: CASSQDWGSRFEAFF. CDR3 sequence (DNA): TGTGCCAGCAGCCAAGATTGGGGGTCACGTTTTGAAGCTTTCTTT.

In this sample, this clonotype turned up many times. V usage is TRBV29-1 and J usage is TRBJ1-2; 9 nucleotides align to TRBD1. CDR1 SQVTM and CDR2 ANQGSEA come from the germline V gene. The V segment lost 4 bases and the J segment 7 bases; nucleotides outside the gene matches: 13. The CDR3 loop spans 15 amino acids. The CDR3 nucleotides are TGCAGCGTTGCCTTAACCCGACAGGGGGTCAGTGGCTACACCTTC. Translating gives CSVALTRQGVSGYTF. Combining the CDR3 with reference TRBV29-1 and TRBJ1-2 gives the whole variable domain SAVISQKPSRDICQRGTSLTIQCQVDSQVTMMFWYRQQPGQSLTLIATANQGSEATYESGFVIDKFPISRPNLTFSTLTVSNMSPEDSSIYLCSVALTRQGVSGYTFGSGTRLTVV.

This chain uses TRBV7-9 with TRBJ1-1; D unclear. CDR3 length equals 14 residues. Germline assignment: CDR1 SEHNR and CDR2 FQNEAQ (reference sequence). Trimming removed 5 bases from V and 1 base from J, with 11 bases in between. The DNA for the CDR3 is TGTGCCAGCAGCCTGGACGGCGAGAACACTGAAGCTTTCTTT. The encoded protein is CASSLDGENTEAFF. The whole variable domain, remainder taken from reference TRBV7-9 and TRBJ1-1, is DTGVSQNPRHKITKRGQNVTFRCDPISEHNRLYWYRQTLGQGPEFLTYFQNEAQLEKSRLLSDRFSAERPKGSFSTLEIQRTEQGDSAMYLCASSLDGENTEAFFGQGTRLTVV.

In its sample, this clonotype was seen many times. A junction boundary mismatches the germline segment, possibly from a read error. This chain uses TRBV6-2 or TRBV6-3 with TRBJ2-7; D not resolved. The CDR3 totals 13 residues. Germline lookup yields CDR1 MNHEY and CDR2 SVGEGT. For the CDR3, the DNA is TGTGCCAGCGGTTATGGGGTCTCCTACGAGCAGTACTTC. Translating it yields CASGYGVSYEQYF.

This clonotype has a count of ten or more. The chain uses TRBV18 and TRBJ2-3, with D possibly being TRBD1 (5 bases). The CDR3 sequence is 16 residues long. Deletions cut 3 bases from V and 3 bases from J, with 16 bases between. Germline-derived CDR1 and CDR2 are KGHSH and LQKENI. In nucleotides, the CDR3 is TGTGCCAGCTCACCGAGTGTCAGGGATTGGACAGATACGCAGTATTTT. Protein: CASSPSVRDWTDTQYF.

This clonotype was observed at least ten times. The V and J genes are TRBV11-2 and TRBJ2-7; perhaps TRBD1 as D (5 bases). In germline, CDR1 is SGHAT, CDR2 FQNNGV. Trimming pared 1 base from V and 4 bases from J, leaving 8 bases between. The CDR3 has 13 amino acids. The CDR3 is CASSLAQGYEQYV. Here the CDR3 DNA reads TGTGCCAGCAGCTTAGCCCAGGGATACGAGCAGTACGTC.

Ten or more counts support this clonotype. Here the CDR3 DNA reads TGTGCCAGCAGTCCCCAACAGGTGACGGGCTATGGCTACACCTTC. Translated: CASSPQQVTGYGYTF. V and J are TRBV12-3 or TRBV12-4 and TRBJ1-2, with D possibly being TRBD1 (5 bases). CDR3 length: 15 amino acids. V was trimmed by 5 bases and J by 4 bases, leaving 17 bases between them.

This clonotype showed up just a few times. This sequence joins TRBV15 and TRBJ2-1; 8 nucleotides line up with TRBD2. Germline V lookup: CDR1 LNHNV, CDR2 YYDKDF (reference sequence). Trimming cost V 8 bases and J 5 bases; bases outside gene matches: 5. The length of the CDR3 is 13 residues. In DNA, the CDR3 is TGTGCCACCGGTTTAGCGGGAAACAATGAGCAGTTCTTC. Translating gives CATGLAGNNEQFF. Complete variable domain (other parts from reference TRBV15 and TRBJ2-1): DAMVIQNPRYQVTQFGKPVTLSCSQTLNHNVMYWYQQKSSQAPKLLFHYYDKDFNNEADTPDNFQSRRPNTSFCFLDIRSPGLGDTAMYLCATGLAGNNEQFFGPGTRLTVL.

This clonotype has ten or more counts. This chain connects TRBV5-6 to TRBJ2-5; 7 bases map to TRBD2. Germline V CDR1 and CDR2: SGHDT, YYEEEE. With 3 bases clipped from V and 7 bases from J, the junction kept 18 bases outside the gene matches. This CDR3 contains 17 residues. The CDR3 is CASSSPNSGTTLGTQYF. CDR3 DNA sequence: TGTGCCAGCAGCTCACCCAATTCGGGGACTACATTGGGGACCCAGTACTTC.

The chain combines TRBV7-8 with TRBJ2-2; 13 bases match TRBD2. Trimming at V came to 5 bases and at J to 4 bases, leaving 7 bases not matched to a gene. This CDR3 spans 17 amino acids. Germline lookup yields CDR1 SGHVS and CDR2 FQNEAQ. The CDR3 coding sequence is TGTGCCAGCAGCCCCAGACTAGCGGGAGGAGGCACCGGGGAGCTGTTTTTT. Protein: CASSPRLAGGGTGELFF.

The chain couples TRBV20-1 to TRBJ1-1; the D is unclear. This CDR3 is built from 13 residues. Trimming shortened V by 3 bases and J by 11 bases, and 19 bases separated the two germline ends. The germline gives CDR1 DFQATT, CDR2 SNEGSKA (reference sequence). Here the CDR3 reads CSASIRRVGWAFF. Here the CDR3 DNA reads TGCAGTGCTAGTATACGCCGGGTGGGATGGGCTTTCTTT.

The J gene is TRBJ1-2, the V gene TRBV29-1; possible D gene TRBD1, 5 bases. CDR1 SQVTM and CDR2 ANQGSEA come from the germline V gene. The CDR3 totals 11 residues. The V and J ends lost 3 bases and 3 bases respectively, with 5 bases between them. This chain's CDR3 is CSVDRDYGYTF. DNA of the CDR3: TGCAGCGTTGACAGGGACTATGGCTACACCTTC. The entire variable domain, with the rest obtained from reference TRBV29-1 and TRBJ1-2, is as follows: SAVISQKPSRDICQRGTSLTIQCQVDSQVTMMFWYRQQPGQSLTLIATANQGSEATYESGFVIDKFPISRPNLTFSTLTVSNMSPEDSSIYLCSVDRDYGYTFGSGTRLTVV.

This chain connects TRBV7-2 to TRBJ2-4, with 9 bases aligning to TRBD1. The CDR3 loop spans 20 amino acids. The V and J ends lost 5 bases and 3 bases, in that order; junction bases with no gene match: 20. Per the germline V gene, CDR1 is SGHTA and CDR2 is FQGNSA. The CDR3 loop is CASSVLPRGTGGLVKNIQYF. CDR3 bases: TGTGCCAGCAGCGTCCTCCCCCGGGGAACAGGGGGCCTCGTCAAAAACATTCAGTACTTC. Full variable domain (outside the CDR3, taken from reference TRBV7-2 and TRBJ2-4): GAGVSQSPSNKVTEKGKDVELRCDPISGHTALYWYRQSLGQGLEFLIYFQGNSAPDKSGLPSDRFSAERTGGSVSTLTIQRTQQEDSAVYLCASSVLPRGTGGLVKNIQYFGAGTRLSVL.

This clonotype was detected many times. The chain joins TRBV12-3 or TRBV12-4 to TRBJ1-5; D not resolved. With 5 bases removed from V and 3 bases from J, the gap between germline ends came to 17 bases. The CDR3 loop spans 16 amino acids. The CDR3 DNA is TGTGCCAGCAGTCTAGATGATGAGGGAATCAATCAGCCCCAGCATTTT. Its translation: CASSLDDEGINQPQHF.

This clonotype was recorded many times. The chain has TRBV29-1 and TRBJ2-1; D perhaps matches TRBD2 (5 bases). V lost 0 bases and J 10 bases, leaving 7 bases between the germline ends. The CDR3 loop spans 11 amino acids. The germline V gene encodes CDR1 SQVTM and CDR2 ANQGSEA. The CDR3 sequence: CSVEEGGEQFF. CDR3 coding DNA: TGCAGCGTTGAAGAAGGAGGCGAGCAGTTCTTC.

In this sample, this clonotype turned up many times. The chain employs TRBV24-1 and TRBJ1-2; the D is unclear. Germline CDR1 KGHDR, CDR2 SFDVKD. The CDR3 contains 15 residues. Trimming stripped 3 bases from V and 6 bases from J, with 16 bases between. The CDR3 DNA follows: TGTGCCACCAGTGATAACGCGCGGCCCAGAGATGGCTACACCTTC. This codes for CATSDNARPRDGYTF.

This sequence joins TRBV5-4 and TRBJ2-7; D may be TRBD1 (6 bases). Germline CDR1 reads SGHNT; CDR2 reads YYREEE (reference sequence). With 3 bases removed from V and 7 bases from J, the gap between germline ends came to 23 bases. This CDR3 is built from 16 residues. This CDR3 reads CASSWDPGTPDLEQYF. As DNA, the CDR3 is TGTGCCAGCAGCTGGGATCCCGGGACACCGGATTTGGAGCAGTACTTC. The full variable domain, rest sourced from reference TRBV5-4 and TRBJ2-7, is ETGVTQSPTHLIKTRGQQVTLRCSSQSGHNTVSWYQQALGQGPQFIFQYYREEENGRGNFPPRFSGLQFPNYSSELNVNALELDDSALYLCASSWDPGTPDLEQYFGPGTRLTVT.

A few counts support this clonotype. The chain joins TRBV6-5 to TRBJ1-2; a possible D gene is TRBD1 (5 bases). The V and J ends lost 2 bases and 8 bases respectively, with 12 bases between them. CDR1 and CDR2 (germline): MNHEY, SVGAGI. The CDR3 runs 13 residues. The CDR3 DNA is TGTGCCAGCAGTTACGGGGAAGGGGCGGGCTACACCTTC. Protein sequence: CASSYGEGAGYTF.